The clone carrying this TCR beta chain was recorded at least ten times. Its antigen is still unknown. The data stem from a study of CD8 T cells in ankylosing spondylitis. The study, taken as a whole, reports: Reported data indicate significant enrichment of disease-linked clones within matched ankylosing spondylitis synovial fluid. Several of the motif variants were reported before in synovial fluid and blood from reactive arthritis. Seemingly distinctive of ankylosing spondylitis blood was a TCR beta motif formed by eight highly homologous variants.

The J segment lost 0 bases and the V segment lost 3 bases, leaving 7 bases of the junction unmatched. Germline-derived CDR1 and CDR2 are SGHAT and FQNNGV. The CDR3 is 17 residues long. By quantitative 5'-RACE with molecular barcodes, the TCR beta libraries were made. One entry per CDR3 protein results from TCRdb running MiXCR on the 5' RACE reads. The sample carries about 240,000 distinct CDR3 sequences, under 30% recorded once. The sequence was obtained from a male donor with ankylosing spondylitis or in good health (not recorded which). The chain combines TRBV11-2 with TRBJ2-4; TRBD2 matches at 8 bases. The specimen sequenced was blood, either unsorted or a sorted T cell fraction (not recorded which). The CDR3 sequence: CASSFQAGERAKNIQYF. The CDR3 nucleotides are TGTGCCAGCAGCTTTCAAGCGGGGGAGAGAGCCAAAAACATTCAGTACTTC.